In this sample, the clone carrying this T cell receptor beta chain turned up once. This record belongs to a study of cytomegalovirus exposure and HLA in healthy donors. PCR involved 60 Vbeta and 13 Jbeta primers. Generated by immunoSEQ multiplex PCR, the TCRdb table keeps only in-frame clones and is missing some. Here the sample spans about 180,000 clones, around 85% being singletons. After removal of 2 bases from V and 5 bases from J, the junction contained 4 bases not matched to a gene. CDR1 is SGHRS and CDR2 is YFSETQ in the germline V gene. This CDR3 spans 14 amino acids. The J gene is TRBJ1-1, the V gene TRBV5-1, with TRBD1 identical over 9 bases. The material sequenced was PBMCs. The source of this sequence is a boy younger than 10 in good health and CMV-seronegative. The CDR3, as DNA: TGCGCCAGCAGCTTAATCGACAGGGGGACTGAAGCTTTCTTT. Translation: CASSLIDRGTEAFF.